This record looks at one TCR beta chain sequence and its context. This sample stems from a study of shared clonotypes between healthy human individuals. The assay was immunoSEQ multiplex PCR, and TCRdb's table has in-frame clones only and misses some. The sample lists about 1.1 million clones, approximately 77% seen once, with 0.89% in the top ten. V was trimmed by 5 bases and J by 6 bases, leaving 18 bases between them. Germline CDR1 SGHNT, CDR2 YENEEA. This CDR3 region has 15 residues. The sample taken for sequencing was memory CD4+ T cells from PBMCs. Described subset: CD45RA-negative fraction. The chain joins TRBV11-3 to TRBJ2-3; D possibly matches TRBD1 or TRBD2 (5 bases each). This TCR derives from a man younger than 30 in good health. Some clones in this sample may be carry-over from other donors' samples. The CDR3 loop reads CASSRGTAPLDTQYF. The CDR3 DNA reads TGTGCCAGCAGCAGAGGGACGGCTCCATTGGATACGCAGTATTTT.